The 9 T cell receptor beta chains below were found in one sample sequenced in a study of blood T cells in healthy people across ages. Primed by a sample-barcoded 5' primer and a J-beta primer mix, a second PCR proceeded for 7 to 11 cycles. TCRdb re-called the 5' RACE reads with MiXCR, one entry per CDR3 protein. The sample lists hundreds of thousands of distinct CDR3 sequences, more than 45% occurring once. The material sequenced was blood. These receptors were collected from a woman of 80 years or more in good health.

This clonotype occurred once. A read error may be the cause here, since a much bigger clone is one base away. The chain couples TRBV15 to TRBJ2-2, with no clear D. This CDR3 region has 13 residues. CDR1 LNHNV and CDR2 YYDKDF come from the germline V gene (reference sequence). V was cut by 5 bases and J by 0 bases, with 4 bases left in between. CDR3 sequence: CATSGTNTGELFF. Written as DNA, the CDR3 is TGTGCCACCAGCGGGACGAACACCGGGGAGCTGTTTTTT. Filled out from reference TRBV15 and TRBJ2-2, the complete variable domain reads DAMVIQNPRYQVTQFGKPVTLSCSQTLNHNVMYWYQQKSSQAPKLLFHYYDKDFNNEADTPDNFQSRRPNTSFCFLDIRSPGLGDTAMYLCATSGTNTGELFFGEGSRLTVL.

The rearrangement uses TRBV5-1 and TRBJ2-1; 7 positions match TRBD2. This CDR3 spans 15 amino acids. Germline lookup yields CDR1 SGHRS and CDR2 YFSETQ. The V gene end was trimmed by 0 bases and the J gene end by 6 bases; junction bases not matched to a gene: 6. The CDR3 DNA sequence: TGCGCCAGCAGCTTGGGGTCCCGACTAGCCAATGAGCAGTTCTTC. Its translation is CASSLGSRLANEQFF.

The chain recombines TRBV7-2 with TRBJ1-5; 8 bases map to TRBD1. This CDR3 comprises 14 residues. The germline V gene has CDR1 SGHTA and CDR2 FQGNSA. With 5 bases clipped from V and 4 bases from J, the junction kept 4 bases outside the gene matches. CDR3 protein: CASSRQGWNQPQHF. The CDR3 DNA is TGTGCCAGCAGCAGACAGGGGTGGAATCAGCCCCAGCATTTT.

The rearrangement joins TRBV11-2 to TRBJ2-6, with 7 bases aligning to TRBD1. Germline V gene data show CDR1 as SGHAT and CDR2 as FQNNGV. The J segment lost 0 bases and the V segment lost 3 bases, leaving 11 bases of the junction unmatched. The CDR3 has 19 residues. The CDR3: CASSLQYGTVTSGANVLTF. The CDR3 nucleotides read TGTGCCAGCAGCTTGCAATATGGGACAGTGACCTCTGGGGCCAACGTCCTGACTTTC.

This clonotype was counted many times. V is TRBV6-6 and J is TRBJ2-2; possibly TRBD1 or TRBD2 for D (6 bases each). From germline, CDR1 is MNHNY and CDR2 SVGAGI (reference sequence). This CDR3 spans 15 amino acids. V lost 6 bases, J lost 3 bases, and 14 bases lay in between. CDR3 sequence: CASSSRRGDTGELFF. For the CDR3, the DNA is TGTGCCAGCAGCTCGCGGAGGGGGGACACCGGGGAGCTGTTTTTT.

This chain links TRBV6-4 with TRBJ1-2; a possible D gene is TRBD1 (6 bases). V shed 5 bases and J shed 7 bases, with 17 bases lying between them. The CDR3 is made up of 14 amino acids. Per the germline V gene, CDR1 is MRHNA and CDR2 is SNTAGT. CDR3 bases: TGTGCCAGCAGTCCGGGCGGGGACATAGGTGGCTACACCTTC. Its protein product is CASSPGGDIGGYTF.

The genes are TRBV18 and TRBJ2-7; D call uncertain. V lost 0 bases, J lost 3 bases, and 9 bases lay in between. Germline CDR1 reads KGHSH; CDR2 reads LQKENI. The length of the CDR3 is 14 residues. The CDR3 DNA is TGTGCCAGCTCACCACCGACGAGGCTCTACGAGCAGTACTTC. Translated, it gives CASSPPTRLYEQYF.

This rearrangement joins TRBV20-1 to TRBJ1-5; D is undetermined. From germline, CDR1 is DFQATT and CDR2 SNEGSKA (reference sequence). The CDR3 covers 13 residues. The ends were cut back, 2 bases at V and 5 bases at J, with 10 bases in the middle. CDR3 loop: CSARREGDQPQHF. The CDR3 coding sequence is TGCAGTGCTAGAAGGGAAGGAGATCAGCCCCAGCATTTT.

V usage is TRBV5-5 and J usage is TRBJ2-1; the D is unclear. From germline, CDR1 is SGHKS and CDR2 YYEKEE (reference sequence). V dropped 4 bases and J dropped 10 bases, with 15 bases sitting between them. The CDR3 covers 13 residues. CDR3 protein: CASSGDKHGEQFF. CDR3 in DNA: TGTGCCAGCAGCGGGGATAAACATGGGGAGCAGTTCTTC.